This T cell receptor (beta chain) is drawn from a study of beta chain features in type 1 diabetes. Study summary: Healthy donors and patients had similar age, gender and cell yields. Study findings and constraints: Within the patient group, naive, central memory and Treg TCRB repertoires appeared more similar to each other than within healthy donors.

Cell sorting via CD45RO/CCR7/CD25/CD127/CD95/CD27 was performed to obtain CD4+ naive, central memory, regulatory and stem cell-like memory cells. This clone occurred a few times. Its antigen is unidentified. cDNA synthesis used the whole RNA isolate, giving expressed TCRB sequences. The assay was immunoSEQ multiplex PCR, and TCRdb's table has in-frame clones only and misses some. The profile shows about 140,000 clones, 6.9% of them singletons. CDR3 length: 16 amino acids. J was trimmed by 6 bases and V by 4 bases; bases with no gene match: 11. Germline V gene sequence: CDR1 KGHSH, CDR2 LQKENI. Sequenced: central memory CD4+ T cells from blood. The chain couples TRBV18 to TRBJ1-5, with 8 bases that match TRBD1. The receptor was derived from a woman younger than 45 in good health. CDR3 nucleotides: TGTGCCAGCTCACGCACCGGGCAGGGGGCCGGTCAGCCCCAGCATTTT. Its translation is CASSRTGQGAGQPQHF.